Listed here are 26 T cell receptor beta chains from one sample, sequenced in a study of blood T cell repertoires in COVID-19. Assay: immunoSEQ multiplex PCR; the TCRdb copy retains only in-frame clones and omits some. Counted here are approximately 230,000 clones, approximately 84% occurring once; the ten biggest clones make up approximately 1.7%. The material sequenced was PBMCs or T cells enriched from blood (not recorded which). The receptors were gathered from a man in his forties or fifties who had recovered from COVID-19.

The rearrangement links TRBV7-3 to TRBJ2-1; a possible D gene is TRBD2 (5 bases). There are 13 residues in the CDR3. Trimming removed 5 bases at V and 3 bases at J, with 8 bases between. The germline gives CDR1 SGHTA, CDR2 FQGTGA. The CDR3 region is CASSDAGYNEQFF. CDR3 nucleotide sequence: TGTGCCAGCAGCGACGCGGGCTACAATGAGCAGTTCTTC.

The rearrangement uses TRBV15 and TRBJ2-1; 7 bases are a match to TRBD2. The CDR3 covers 16 residues. Germline V gene lookup returns CDR1 LNHNV and CDR2 YYDKDF (reference sequence). The ends lost 5 bases at V and 5 bases at J; junction bases unmatched: 12. The CDR3 DNA sequence: TGTGCCACCAGCCGTGGGCTAACGGGGGGAAACAATGAGCAGTTCTTC. Residues: CATSRGLTGGNNEQFF. The variable domain in full, with the rest retrieved from reference TRBV15 and TRBJ2-1, is DAMVIQNPRYQVTQFGKPVTLSCSQTLNHNVMYWYQQKSSQAPKLLFHYYDKDFNNEADTPDNFQSRRPNTSFCFLDIRSPGLGDTAMYLCATSRGLTGGNNEQFFGPGTRLTVL.

This rearrangement joins TRBV28 to TRBJ2-2; D is perhaps TRBD2 (6 bases). The CDR3 extends over 18 amino acids. Trimming took 3 bases from V and 3 from J, leaving 20 bases between them. Per the germline V gene, CDR1 is MDHEN and CDR2 is SYDVKM. CDR3 loop: CASSFPSTGGSDTGELFF. For the CDR3, the DNA is TGTGCCAGCAGTTTTCCCTCTACTGGAGGGTCAGACACCGGGGAGCTGTTTTTT.

The chain joins TRBV25-1 to TRBJ1-2; D is unresolved. CDR1 and CDR2 (germline): MGHDK, SYGVNS. V dropped 1 base and J dropped 4 bases, with 13 bases sitting between them. The CDR3 has 15 residues. The CDR3 nucleotides are TGTGCCAGCAGTGAATCTGTCAGCGGTTCCTATGGCTACACCTTC. Its protein product is CASSESVSGSYGYTF.

The rearrangement links TRBV30 to TRBJ1-5; 10 bases agree with TRBD1. CDR3 length: 15 amino acids. Germline CDR1 reads GTSNPN; CDR2 reads SVGIG (reference sequence). Losses at the gene ends were 5 bases for V and 7 bases for J; bases not matched to a gene: 11. CDR3 DNA sequence: TGTGCCTGGTCCTACTCCGGGACAGGGGAACAGCCCCAGCATTTT. Translated, it gives CAWSYSGTGEQPQHF.

The chain uses TRBV18 and TRBJ1-1, with D hard to call. V was pared by 2 bases and J by 0 bases, with 10 bases between. This CDR3 region has 15 residues. From germline, CDR1 is KGHSH and CDR2 LQKENI. CDR3 sequence: CASSPSATLNTEAFF. The CDR3 nucleotides read TGTGCCAGCTCACCAAGCGCCACCTTGAACACTGAAGCTTTCTTT.

The genes are TRBV4-3 and TRBJ1-6; D remains unclear. The V end was cut by 0 bases, the J end by 10 bases, with 10 bases between. The CDR3 length is 14 residues. Germline-derived CDR1 and CDR2 are LGHNA and YSLEER. The CDR3 loop reads CASSQDQAESPLHF. DNA for the CDR3: TGCGCCAGCAGCCAAGATCAGGCAGAATCACCCCTCCACTTT.

The chain joins TRBV28 to TRBJ2-7, with D perhaps matching TRBD2 (6 bases). Looked up from germline, CDR1 is MDHEN and CDR2 is SYDVKM. The CDR3 length is 14 residues. The germline V and J ends were trimmed by 5 bases and 4 bases, with 15 bases remaining between them. The CDR3 DNA reads TGTGCCAGCAGTCCCCCGGAGGGCCGGTACGAGCAGTACTTC. Its translation: CASSPPEGRYEQYF.

The chain employs TRBV7-2 and TRBJ2-2, with D hard to call. The V gene's germline CDR1 is SGHTA and CDR2 FQGNSA. The CDR3 is 12 residues long. The V end was cut by 5 bases, the J end by 13 bases, with 14 bases between. CDR3 in DNA: TGTGCCAGCAGCCCTAGTCGTGTGGGGCTGTTTTTT. Translation: CASSPSRVGLFF.

The rearrangement links TRBV5-5 to TRBJ2-1, with TRBD1 matching 7 bases. CDR1 and CDR2 from the germline V gene are SGHKS and YYEKEE (reference sequence). The CDR3 consists of 17 residues. Unmatched junction bases numbered 12, after V lost 4 bases and J lost 2 bases. DNA of the CDR3: TGTGCCAGCAGCCGAACGGTAGGGGGCGAGGCCTACAATGAGCAGTTCTTC. Amino acid sequence: CASSRTVGGEAYNEQFF.

The chain has TRBV30 and TRBJ1-1; D may be TRBD1 (5 bases). The germline V and J ends were trimmed by 5 bases and 1 base, with 14 bases remaining between them. Germline CDR1 GTSNPN, CDR2 SVGIG (reference sequence). The CDR3 extends over 14 amino acids. CDR3 DNA: TGTGCCTGGCAGCGAAGGGGATGGAACACTGAAGCTTTCTTT. Encoded protein: CAWQRRGWNTEAFF.

The gene calls are TRBV27 and TRBJ2-7; 8 positions agree with TRBD2. The CDR3 has 14 residues. With 10 bases clipped from V and 5 bases from J, the junction kept 13 bases outside the gene matches. Germline CDR1 MNHEY, CDR2 SMNVEV (reference sequence). The CDR3 here is CATYQSGSTHEQYF. The CDR3 coding sequence is TGTGCCACCTACCAGAGCGGGAGTACCCACGAGCAGTACTTC.

The chain joins TRBV19 to TRBJ2-1; maybe TRBD1 (5 bases). Trimming took off 3 bases at V and 3 bases at J, with 12 bases between the two ends. This CDR3 contains 15 residues. CDR1 is LNHDA, CDR2 SQIVND, per germline (reference sequence). The CDR3 DNA reads as TGTGCCAGTAGTATTAGTCCAGGGATCTACAATGAGCAGTTCTTC. Encoded protein: CASSISPGIYNEQFF.

The chain combines TRBV11-3 with TRBJ2-5; 7 bases map to TRBD2. Trimming removed 0 bases from V and 0 bases from J; junction bases left unmatched: 10. Germline CDR1 reads SGHNT; CDR2 reads YENEEA. This CDR3 is built from 18 residues. CDR3 amino acids: CASSLEGRGSPYQETQYF. Here the CDR3 DNA reads TGTGCCAGCAGCTTAGAAGGGCGCGGGAGCCCGTACCAAGAGACCCAGTACTTC.

The J gene is TRBJ2-3, the V gene TRBV5-1; TRBD2 aligns across 9 bases. The CDR3 loop spans 17 amino acids. Trimming cost V 1 base and J 1 base; bases outside gene matches: 7. Germline lookup yields CDR1 SGHRS and CDR2 YFSETQ. This chain's CDR3 is CASSLWASGDRTDTQYF. In DNA form, the CDR3 reads TGCGCCAGCAGCTTGTGGGCTAGCGGGGATCGCACAGATACGCAGTATTTT.

This clone was observed a single time. V and J are TRBV25-1 and TRBJ1-4; 7 bases align to TRBD1. Germline loops: CDR1 MGHDK, CDR2 SYGVNS. The ends lost 1 base at V and 0 bases at J; junction bases unmatched: 5. The CDR3 length is 17 residues. CDR3 nucleotide sequence: TGTGCCAGCAGTGAATTGGGACAGAGTGCAACTAATGAAAAACTGTTTTTT. Translated, it gives CASSELGQSATNEKLFF.

The chain employs TRBV5-1 and TRBJ1-2; D is perhaps TRBD1 (6 bases). V was trimmed by 4 bases and J by 3 bases, leaving 10 bases between them. CDR1 and CDR2 (germline): SGHRS, YFSETQ. The length of the CDR3 is 13 residues. The CDR3 DNA reads TGCGCCAGCAGCCTAGGACAGCACTATGGCTACACCTTC. This encodes CASSLGQHYGYTF.

This sequence joins TRBV2 and TRBJ1-3; a weak D match, TRBD1 (5 bases). Germline loops: CDR1 SNHLY, CDR2 FYNNEI. The CDR3 has 16 amino acids. Trimming took off 6 bases at V and 0 bases at J, with 15 bases between the two ends. CDR3 region: CASRGYRLISGNTIYF. The CDR3 nucleotides are TGTGCCAGCAGGGGCTACAGGTTAATCTCTGGAAACACCATATATTTT.

The gene calls are TRBV19 and TRBJ1-4, with D maybe TRBD1 (5 bases). CDR3 length equals 14 residues. From germline, CDR1 is LNHDA and CDR2 SQIVND (reference sequence). V shed 5 bases and J shed 3 bases, with 10 bases lying between them. CDR3 protein: CASSDDSANEKLFF. DNA for the CDR3: TGTGCCAGTAGTGACGACAGTGCTAATGAAAAACTGTTTTTT.

The rearrangement uses TRBV7-9 and TRBJ2-1, with 11 positions matching TRBD1. The CDR3 length is 15 residues. The trim removed 4 bases at V and 2 bases at J, leaving 1 base unmatched. Per germline, CDR1 SEHNR and CDR2 FQNEAQ (reference sequence). CDR3 region: CASSWGQGAYNEQFF. The CDR3 nucleotides read TGTGCCAGCAGCTGGGGACAGGGGGCCTACAATGAGCAGTTCTTC.

This chain links TRBV3-1 (or the pseudogene TRBV3-2) with TRBJ2-3, with 15 bases that match TRBD2. After removal of 2 bases from V and 11 bases from J, the junction contained 5 bases not matched to a gene. The CDR3 runs to 15 residues. Germline lookup yields CDR1 LGHDT and CDR2 YNNKEL (reference sequence). The DNA for the CDR3 is TGTGCCAGCAGCCAATCGGGACTAGCGGGGGGCAAGCAGTATTTT. It is translated as CASSQSGLAGGKQYF.

V is TRBV27 and J is TRBJ2-4; 10 bases are a match to TRBD2. The CDR3 has 18 residues. V trimming: 4 bases; J trimming: 6 bases; junction bases outside the gene matches: 15. CDR1 is MNHEY, CDR2 SMNVEV, per germline (reference sequence). The CDR3 DNA follows: TGTGCCAGCAGTTCACTGATCCAAAGCGGGAGGGGTCGAAACATTCAGTACTTC. This sequence encodes CASSSLIQSGRGRNIQYF.

This chain links TRBV4-2 with TRBJ1-1; D ambiguous. CDR3 length: 13 residues. The germline V gene encodes CDR1 LGHNA and CDR2 YNFKEQ. V was cut by 3 bases and J by 7 bases, with 12 bases left in between. The CDR3 here is CASSQLDRGEAFF. In nucleotides, the CDR3 is TGTGCCAGCAGCCAGCTCGATCGGGGTGAAGCTTTCTTT.

The V call is TRBV28, the J call TRBJ1-2; TRBD1 aligns across 7 bases. The germline CDR1 and CDR2 sequences are MDHEN and SYDVKM. This CDR3 contains 13 residues. After removal of 10 bases from V and 0 bases from J, the junction contained 5 bases not matched to a gene. The CDR3 region has the DNA TGTGCCACCTTGCAGGGGGCTAACTATGGCTACACCTTC. This sequence encodes CATLQGANYGYTF.

The CDR3 sequence: CAISESGTSAYNEQFF. The CDR3 DNA is TGTGCCATCAGTGAGTCCGGGACTAGCGCCTACAATGAGCAGTTCTTC. V usage is TRBV10-3 and J usage is TRBJ2-1, with 10 bases matching TRBD2. CDR1 is ENHRY and CDR2 is SYGVKD in the germline V gene. J was trimmed by 2 bases and V by 0 bases; bases with no gene match: 1. This CDR3 has 16 amino acids.

The genes are TRBV2 and TRBJ1-5, with TRBD1 as a possible D gene (5 bases). This CDR3 contains 15 residues. Germline CDR1 and CDR2: SNHLY and FYNNEI. V lost 4 bases to trimming and J lost 2 bases, with 12 bases between them. CDR3 amino acids: CASSGQGEGNQPQHF. The CDR3 bases are TGTGCCAGCAGTGGCCAGGGTGAGGGCAATCAGCCCCAGCATTTT.